This TCR beta chain was observed in a study of blood T cell repertoires in COVID-19. The wider study: Spain, Italy and the United States supplied samples that represented acute and convalescent COVID-19. The analysed material was cDNA or gDNA that came from T cells, B-cell-depleted T cells, or PBMCs.

Authors' processing steps: The authors estimated nucleated cell counts from reference gene primer amplification. Libraries were prepared by immunoSEQ multiplex PCR; TCRdb keeps only in-frame clonotypes and omits some of them. Clone size and V and J calls were adopted from that table, with D and trimming inferred from the DNA. Among around 80,000 clones listed, roughly 90% were seen once. The CDR3 totals 13 residues. With 4 bases removed from V and 2 bases from J, the gap between germline ends came to 8 bases. In germline, CDR1 is SSHAT, CDR2 FNYEAQ (reference sequence). The clonotype comes from an elderly woman with acute or convalescent COVID-19. Specimen: peripheral blood. V and J are TRBV7-7 and TRBJ2-5; D remains unclear. CDR3 region: CASSSWAQETQYF. For the CDR3, the DNA is TGTGCCAGCAGCTCCTGGGCTCAAGAGACCCAGTACTTC.